One and the same sample provided the 23 T cell receptor beta chains below, sequenced in a study of cytomegalovirus exposure and HLA in healthy donors. Primers included in the PCR were 60 Vbeta and 13 Jbeta primers. Sequenced by immunoSEQ multiplex PCR; TCRdb stores in-frame clones only, minus some. Here the sample spans fewer than 100,000 clones, roughly three quarters being singletons. Sequencing was done on a sample of PBMCs. The receptors were gathered from a female donor in good health and CMV-seronegative.

The chain joins TRBV15 to TRBJ2-5; 7 positions agree with TRBD1. This CDR3 region has 17 residues. V lost 0 bases to trimming and J lost 0 bases; unmatched junction nucleotides: 7. Germline V gene sequence: CDR1 LNHNV, CDR2 YYDKDF (reference sequence). The CDR3 DNA sequence: TGTGCCACCAGCAGAGATCAGGGACAGAGGTACCAAGAGACCCAGTACTTC. Residues: CATSRDQGQRYQETQYF.

The chain carries TRBV28 and TRBJ2-1; 12 bases are a match to TRBD2. Germline CDR1 is MDHEN and CDR2 is SYDVKM. CDR3 length: 15 amino acids. Losses at the gene ends were 5 bases for V and 5 bases for J; bases not matched to a gene: 4. The CDR3 protein is CASSPSGRAHNEQFF. The CDR3, as DNA: TGTGCCAGCAGTCCTAGCGGGAGGGCCCACAATGAGCAGTTCTTC.

This rearrangement joins TRBV7-3 to TRBJ1-1; TRBD1 is a possible D gene (5 bases). Trimming removed 4 bases from V and 1 base from J, with 13 bases in between. CDR3 size: 15 residues. Germline CDR1 and CDR2: SGHTA and FQGTGA. The DNA for the CDR3 is TGTGCCAGCAGCTCCCGCGGTACAGGGAACACTGAAGCTTTCTTT. Protein product: CASSSRGTGNTEAFF.

This chain links TRBV5-6 with TRBJ2-3, with a weak D call TRBD2 (5 bases). CDR1 and CDR2 from the germline V gene are SGHDT and YYEEEE. The ends were cut back, 1 base at V and 1 base at J, with 16 bases in the middle. CDR3 length equals 17 residues. CDR3 protein: CASSLLVGGRGTDTQYF. The CDR3 DNA is TGTGCCAGCAGCTTGTTGGTAGGCGGGCGAGGCACAGATACGCAGTATTTT. Using reference TRBV5-6 and TRBJ2-3 for the parts outside the CDR3, the full variable domain is DAGVTQSPTHLIKTRGQQVTLRCSPKSGHDTVSWYQQALGQGPQFIFQYYEEEERQRGNFPDRFSGHQFPNYSSELNVNALLLGDSALYLCASSLLVGGRGTDTQYFGPGTRLTVL.

The gene calls are TRBV27 and TRBJ2-3; D might be TRBD1 (7 bases). Germline loops: CDR1 MNHEY, CDR2 SMNVEV (reference sequence). V lost 11 bases, J lost 2 bases, and 17 bases lay in between. The CDR3 loop spans 14 amino acids. Here the CDR3 reads CAVQGGDSTDTQYF. The CDR3 DNA sequence: TGTGCCGTCCAGGGGGGAGACTCCACAGATACGCAGTATTTT.

This chain links TRBV7-9 with TRBJ1-5, with a weak D call TRBD1 (6 bases). There are 14 residues in the CDR3. Germline V gene sequence: CDR1 SEHNR, CDR2 FQNEAQ (reference sequence). The V gene lost 3 bases and the J gene lost 3 bases, with 9 bases spanning the gap. The CDR3 DNA is TGTGCCAGCAGCTTTGGACAGTACAATCAGCCCCAGCATTTT. It translates to CASSFGQYNQPQHF.

This clone was seen once. This chain joins TRBV10-3 and TRBJ2-7; TRBD2 matches 8 bases. The germline V gene has CDR1 ENHRY and CDR2 SYGVKD. Trimming took 6 bases from V and 2 from J; bases not matched to a gene: 9. The CDR3 covers 15 residues. CDR3: CAIRSTGTRTYEQYF. The CDR3 bases are TGTGCCATCAGGAGCACCGGGACTAGGACCTACGAGCAGTACTTC.

The chain carries TRBV9 and TRBJ1-5; D gene ambiguous. The CDR3 spans 16 residues. Trimming removed 0 bases from V and 4 bases from J, with 14 bases in between. CDR1 is SGDLS and CDR2 is YYNGEE in the germline V gene. CDR3 nucleotide sequence: TGTGCCAGCAGCGTAGGCGGATTATGGTGTAATCAGCCCCAGCATTTT. This gives the protein CASSVGGLWCNQPQHF.

The gene calls are TRBV11-2 and TRBJ1-3, with 7 bases identical to TRBD1. Germline assignment: CDR1 SGHAT and CDR2 FQNNGV. The CDR3 consists of 17 residues. V gave up 2 bases and J gave up 4 bases; unmatched junction bases: 11. The CDR3 DNA reads as TGTGCCAGCAGCTTACGCCTAGGACAGGCCGAAGGAAACACCATATATTTT. It translates to CASSLRLGQAEGNTIYF. The variable domain in full, completed from reference TRBV11-2 and TRBJ1-3, reads EAGVAQSPRYKIIEKRQSVAFWCNPISGHATLYWYQQILGQGPKLLIQFQNNGVVDDSQLPKDRFSAERLKGVDSTLKIQPAKLEDSAVYLCASSLRLGQAEGNTIYFGEGSWLTVV.

The chain has TRBV10-3 and TRBJ2-7, with TRBD2 matching 9 bases. Germline trimming cut 7 bases from V and 4 bases from J; bases unmatched to any gene: 11. The CDR3 runs 15 residues. From germline, CDR1 is ENHRY and CDR2 SYGVKD. CDR3 DNA: TGTGCCATCAAAAATAGCGGGAGCCTTGTATACGAGCAGTACTTC. This sequence encodes CAIKNSGSLVYEQYF.

The chain couples TRBV9 to TRBJ1-1; D may be TRBD1 (6 bases). CDR1 and CDR2 (germline): SGDLS, YYNGEE. V lost 0 bases to trimming and J lost 0 bases, with 6 bases between them. The CDR3 has 14 residues. CDR3: CASSVAGVNTEAFF. The DNA for the CDR3 is TGTGCCAGCAGCGTAGCAGGGGTGAACACTGAAGCTTTCTTT.

The chain joins TRBV5-6 to TRBJ1-2; perhaps TRBD1 as D (6 bases). The germline V gene encodes CDR1 SGHDT and CDR2 YYEEEE. Trimming shortened V by 4 bases and J by 5 bases, and 9 bases separated the two germline ends. CDR3 length equals 12 residues. The CDR3 coding sequence is TGTGCCAGCAGCATGACAGGTTATGGCTACACCTTC. It yields the protein CASSMTGYGYTF.

CDR3 bases: TGTGCCAGCAGCTTGCTAGCGGGAGAAGATACGCAGTATTTT. It encodes CASSLLAGEDTQYF. The rearrangement joins TRBV5-5 to TRBJ2-3; 10 bases are shared with TRBD2. The V and J ends lost 1 base and 5 bases, in that order; junction bases with no gene match: 1. Germline values: CDR1 SGHKS, CDR2 YYEKEE (reference sequence). The length of the CDR3 is 14 residues.

The chain uses TRBV5-1 and TRBJ1-1, with D possibly being TRBD1 (6 bases). Germline CDR1 is SGHRS and CDR2 is YFSETQ. V dropped 0 bases and J dropped 1 base, with 10 bases sitting between them. The CDR3 loop spans 15 amino acids. CDR3 residues: CASSLGGTKNTEAFF. The CDR3 DNA sequence: TGCGCCAGCAGCTTGGGGGGGACAAAGAACACTGAAGCTTTCTTT.

V is TRBV7-9 and J is TRBJ1-4; 8 nucleotides match TRBD1. Germline V gene sequence: CDR1 SEHNR, CDR2 FQNEAQ (reference sequence). V dropped 3 bases and J dropped 5; count of bases not matched to a gene: 8. CDR3 length: 16 residues. The CDR3 region is CASSFPGGEPNEKLFF. The CDR3, as DNA: TGTGCCAGCAGCTTTCCAGGGGGCGAGCCAAATGAAAAACTGTTTTTT.

The V call is TRBV5-1, the J call TRBJ2-7, with a possible D match to TRBD2 (6 bases). V was pared by 3 bases and J by 5 bases, with 12 bases between. This CDR3 contains 13 residues. CDR1 and CDR2 from the germline V gene are SGHRS and YFSETQ. The CDR3 loop is CASSSFPGDEQYF. The DNA of the CDR3 is TGCGCCAGCAGCTCATTCCCGGGGGACGAGCAGTACTTC.

The chain recombines TRBV7-2 with TRBJ1-3; D is undetermined. Deletions cut 5 bases from V and 8 bases from J, with 16 bases between. The CDR3 runs 14 residues. Germline V gene lookup returns CDR1 SGHTA and CDR2 FQGNSA. The CDR3 bases are TGTGCCAGCAGCCAGAGCGGAAATGGGGACACCATATATTTT. As protein: CASSQSGNGDTIYF.

The chain employs TRBV14 and TRBJ2-3; 7 nucleotides agree with TRBD2. J lost 2 bases, V lost 0 bases, and 5 bases had no gene match. The CDR3 has 16 residues. Per germline, CDR1 SGHDN and CDR2 FVKESK. CDR3 region: CASSQDKSGATDTQYF. The CDR3 bases are TGTGCCAGCAGCCAAGATAAGAGCGGGGCCACAGATACGCAGTATTTT.

The chain combines TRBV2 with TRBJ1-5; D gene uncertain. The CDR3 length is 15 residues. V dropped 5 bases and J dropped 7 bases, with 18 bases sitting between them. Looked up from germline, CDR1 is SNHLY and CDR2 is FYNNEI. The CDR3 loop is CASSSADSGGQPQHF. In DNA, the CDR3 is TGTGCCAGCAGTTCAGCAGACTCCGGAGGGCAGCCCCAGCATTTT.

The chain links TRBV5-6 to TRBJ2-1; a possible D gene is TRBD2 (6 bases). V was shortened by 1 base and J by 2 bases, with 7 bases between the two germline ends. The CDR3 is 14 amino acids. In germline, CDR1 is SGHDT, CDR2 YYEEEE. CDR3 sequence reads: CASSLRETYNEQFF. CDR3 sequence (DNA): TGTGCCAGCAGCTTGCGGGAGACCTACAATGAGCAGTTCTTC.

The rearrangement uses TRBV9 and TRBJ2-2, with TRBD2 matching 8 bases. V dropped 0 bases and J dropped 6; count of bases not matched to a gene: 4. The CDR3 contains 15 residues. Germline V gene sequence: CDR1 SGDLS, CDR2 YYNGEE. The CDR3 protein is CASSVVGLAPGELFF. CDR3 in DNA: TGTGCCAGCAGCGTAGTCGGACTAGCCCCCGGGGAGCTGTTTTTT.

The chain joins TRBV19 to TRBJ2-7; 10 positions agree with TRBD2. The CDR3 consists of 17 residues. The V segment lost 3 bases and the J segment 0 bases; nucleotides outside the gene matches: 8. Per germline, CDR1 LNHDA and CDR2 SQIVND (reference sequence). CDR3 in amino acids: CASSMASGGPYSYEQYF. Here the CDR3 DNA reads TGTGCCAGTAGTATGGCTAGCGGGGGACCTTACTCCTACGAGCAGTACTTC. Using reference TRBV19 and TRBJ2-7 for the parts outside the CDR3, the full variable domain is DGGITQSPKYLFRKEGQNVTLSCEQNLNHDAMYWYRQDPGQGLRLIYYSQIVNDFQKGDIAEGYSVSREKKESFPLTVTSAQKNPTAFYLCASSMASGGPYSYEQYFGPGTRLTVT.

V gene TRBV7-2 combines with J gene TRBJ2-7; D is undetermined. Trimming removed 3 bases at V and 3 bases at J, with 6 bases between. Germline V gene sequence: CDR1 SGHTA, CDR2 FQGNSA. This CDR3 comprises 12 residues. CDR3 in amino acids: CASSLADYEQYF. As DNA, the CDR3 is TGTGCCAGCAGCTTGGCCGACTACGAGCAGTACTTC.